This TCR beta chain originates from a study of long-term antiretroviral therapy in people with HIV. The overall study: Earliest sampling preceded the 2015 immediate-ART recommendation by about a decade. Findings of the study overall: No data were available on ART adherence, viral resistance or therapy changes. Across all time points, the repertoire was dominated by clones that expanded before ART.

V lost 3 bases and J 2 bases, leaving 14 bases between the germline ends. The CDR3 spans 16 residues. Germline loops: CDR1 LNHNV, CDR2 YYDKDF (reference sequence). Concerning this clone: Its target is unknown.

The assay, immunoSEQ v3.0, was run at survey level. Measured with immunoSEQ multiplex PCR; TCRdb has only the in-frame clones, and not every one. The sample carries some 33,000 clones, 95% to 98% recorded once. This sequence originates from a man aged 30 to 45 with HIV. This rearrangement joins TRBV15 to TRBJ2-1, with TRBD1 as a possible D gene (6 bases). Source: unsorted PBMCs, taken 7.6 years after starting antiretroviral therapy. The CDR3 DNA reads TGTGCCACCAGCAGGGAAAGGGCAGGGGCCTACAATGAGCAGTTCTTC. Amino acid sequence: CATSRERAGAYNEQFF.